The 11 T cell receptor beta chains below were found in one sample sequenced in a study of cytomegalovirus exposure and HLA in healthy donors (dated by TCRdb to 2017 to 2019). The library was prepared using the immunoSEQ multiplex PCR assay. The multiplex PCR relied on a mix of 60 forward primers for TCR Vbeta segments and 13 reverse primers for TCR Jbeta segments. TCRdb stores this immuneACCESS table with in-frame sequences only. Part of the clones is absent; in the studies checked, under half of the shortfall reflects unresolved V genes, and no reason is known for the rest. The sample table contains 65,000 to 95,000 clones; only one count was recorded for around 78% of them. The top ten clonotypes cover less than 6% of the sample. Sample: PBMCs. These TCRs come from a male donor in good health and CMV-seropositive.

In its sample, this clone was seen once. The V gene is TRBV2, the J gene TRBJ2-5, with unresolved D. Deletions cut 1 base from V and 3 bases from J, with 9 bases between. Germline CDR1 and CDR2: SNHLY and FYNNEI. The CDR3 has 14 amino acids. In nucleotides, the CDR3 is TGTGCCAGCAGTGAAGACAGCCAGGAAGAGACCCAGTACTTC. This codes for CASSEDSQEETQYF.

The chain recombines TRBV5-8 with TRBJ1-3, with no clear D. Between the trimmed V and J ends, which lost 1 base and 5 bases, there was a span of 4 bases. The CDR3 contains 12 residues. CDR1 is SGHTS, CDR2 YDEGEE, per germline. CDR3 nucleotides: TGTGCCAGCAGCTTGCAAAGAAACACCATATATTTT. Protein product: CASSLQRNTIYF.

The chain combines TRBV7-9 with TRBJ2-6, with a possible D match to TRBD2 (5 bases). The CDR3 consists of 15 residues. Germline-derived CDR1 and CDR2 are SEHNR and FQNEAQ (reference sequence). The ends were cut back, 1 base at V and 2 bases at J, with 6 bases in the middle. This CDR3 reads CASSLEEAGANVLTF. The CDR3 DNA follows: TGTGCCAGCAGCTTAGAGGAGGCTGGGGCCAACGTCCTGACTTTC. Supplemented by reference TRBV7-9 and TRBJ2-6, the full variable domain reads DTGVSQNPRHKITKRGQNVTFRCDPISEHNRLYWYRQTLGQGPEFLTYFQNEAQLEKSRLLSDRFSAERPKGSFSTLEIQRTEQGDSAMYLCASSLEEAGANVLTFGAGSRLTVL.

The chain couples TRBV4-1 to TRBJ1-4; TRBD1 matches at 8 bases. The CDR3 totals 15 residues. Germline V lookup: CDR1 MGHRA, CDR2 YSYEKL. With V trimmed by 2 bases and J by 8 bases, 7 bases remained unmatched. CDR3 sequence (DNA): TGCGCCAGCAGCCAAAGGGACAGGAGTGGAGAAAAACTGTTTTTT. It is translated as CASSQRDRSGEKLFF.

This chain joins TRBV28 and TRBJ2-3; 12 bases are a match to TRBD2. V shed 2 bases and J 3 bases; nucleotides not matched to a gene: 9. The CDR3 spans 18 residues. Germline CDR1 reads MDHEN; CDR2 reads SYDVKM. The CDR3 is CASSLIGLAGGETDTQYF. The CDR3 DNA is TGTGCCAGCAGTTTAATTGGGCTAGCGGGAGGGGAGACAGATACGCAGTATTTT.

The V and J genes are TRBV27 and TRBJ2-1; TRBD1 matches 7 bases. The CDR3 has 13 residues. In germline, CDR1 is MNHEY, CDR2 SMNVEV (reference sequence). Trimming at V came to 4 bases and at J to 7 bases, leaving 4 bases not matched to a gene. Here the CDR3 reads CASSYRGRNEQFF. CDR3 bases: TGTGCCAGCAGTTACAGGGGAAGAAATGAGCAGTTCTTC.

This clone was found a few times. The chain has TRBV6-1 and TRBJ2-7, with TRBD2 as a possible D gene (5 bases). CDR1 and CDR2 (germline): MNHNS, SASEGT. Trimming left V 2 bases short and J 0 bases short, with 11 bases between. CDR3 length equals 15 residues. CDR3 protein: CASSELLGSSYEQYF. In nucleotides, the CDR3 is TGTGCCAGCAGTGAATTACTAGGGAGCTCCTACGAGCAGTACTTC.

The chain uses TRBV18 and TRBJ2-1; tentative D call: TRBD2 (6 bases). This CDR3 region has 14 residues. Germline V lookup: CDR1 KGHSH, CDR2 LQKENI. With 1 base removed from V and 8 bases from J, the gap between germline ends came to 12 bases. The CDR3 loop is CASSPLVREDEQFF. In nucleotides, the CDR3 is TGTGCCAGCTCACCACTTGTCAGGGAGGATGAGCAGTTCTTC.

The CDR3 protein is CSVDRGDSSYEQYF. The CDR3 nucleotides are TGCAGCGTTGACCGCGGGGACAGCTCCTACGAGCAGTACTTC. This chain links TRBV29-1 with TRBJ2-7, with a tentative D call TRBD1 (7 bases). The CDR3 length is 14 residues. Germline loops: CDR1 SQVTM, CDR2 ANQGSEA. Trimming took 3 bases from V and 0 from J, leaving 12 bases between them.

About this clone itself: A read error may produce the germline difference seen at one junction end. The chain combines TRBV7-2 with TRBJ2-3, with D perhaps TRBD2 (5 bases). CDR1 SGHTA and CDR2 FQGNSA come from the germline V gene. This CDR3 region has 10 residues. The CDR3 is CASSFRELRF. DNA for the CDR3: TGTGCCAGCAGCTTCCGGGAATTGAGATTT.

This clone has more than one count but fewer than ten. The chain is built from TRBV5-8 and TRBJ1-1; maybe TRBD1 (5 bases). The CDR3 extends over 14 amino acids. Germline V gives CDR1 SGHTS, CDR2 YDEGEE. The V gene lost 4 bases and the J gene lost 3 bases, with 13 bases spanning the gap. CDR3 coding DNA: TGTGCCAGCAGCCAACCCGGGGGGGACACTGAAGCTTTCTTT. The encoded protein is CASSQPGGDTEAFF.